The rows below give T cell receptor beta chains drawn from one sample of a study of STAT5B mutations in CD4+ large granular lymphocyte leukemia. Sequenced by immunoSEQ multiplex PCR; TCRdb stores in-frame clones only, minus some. The sample holds fewer than 50,000 clones, approximately 83% seen once. Sequences were obtained from CD4+ T cells from blood buffy coats. These receptors all stem from a human donor in good health. CDR3s include the opening cysteine and the closing phenylalanine or tryptophan. The order of the fields is J gene, clone size, V gene, D gene, CDR3 DNA, CDR3 protein. The D gene is left open where the match is weak. Not every row has a clone size; where given, it reads once, few, many or a size class.

J gene: TRBJ2-2
clone size: .
V gene: TRBV29-1
D gene: .
CDR3 DNA: TGCAGCGGTTTGTGGTCCGGCGGGGAGCTGTTTTTT
CDR3 protein: CSGLWSGGELFF

J gene: TRBJ2-6
clone size: .
V gene: TRBV5-8
D gene: .
CDR3 DNA: TGTGCCAGCAGCTTGCCCCGACTGTCCTCTAGTAGAGGGGCCAACGTCCTGACTTTC
CDR3 protein: CASSLPRLSSSRGANVLTF

J gene: TRBJ2-5
clone size: .
V gene: TRBV5-4
D gene: .
CDR3 DNA: TGTGCCAGCAGCGCCCAAGAGACCCAGTACTTC
CDR3 protein: CASSAQETQYF

J gene: TRBJ1-5
clone size: .
V gene: TRBV28
D gene: .
CDR3 DNA: TGTGCCAGCAGTTTCCGGGGTCCCAATCAGCCCCAGCATTTT
CDR3 protein: CASSFRGPNQPQHF

J gene: TRBJ1-1
clone size: .
V gene: TRBV30
D gene: .
CDR3 DNA: TGTGCCTGGAGCCCGGGGCGAGGGGGGGCGAACACTGAAGCTTTCTTT
CDR3 protein: CAWSPGRGGANTEAFF

J gene: TRBJ1-6
clone size: .
V gene: TRBV7-6
D gene: .
CDR3 DNA: TGTGCCAGCAGCTTAGGGTTCTCGCAGGGTGGAAATTCACCCCTCCACTTT
CDR3 protein: CASSLGFSQGGNSPLHF

J gene: TRBJ2-1
clone size: .
V gene: TRBV11-2
D gene: TRBD2
CDR3 DNA: TGTGCCAGCAGCTTAGGTTGGGTTAGCGGGAAGTTTTATGAGCAGTTCTTC
CDR3 protein: CASSLGWVSGKFYEQFF

J gene: TRBJ2-7
clone size: .
V gene: TRBV19
D gene: .
CDR3 DNA: TGTGCCAGTAGTCGGAACTACGAGCAGTACTTC
CDR3 protein: CASSRNYEQYF

J gene: TRBJ2-5
clone size: .
V gene: TRBV19
D gene: TRBD2
CDR3 DNA: TGTGCCAGTAGTATAGACCCCTACGGGGGGCAAGAGACCCAGTACTTC
CDR3 protein: CASSIDPYGGQETQYF

J gene: TRBJ1-1
clone size: .
V gene: TRBV19
D gene: .
CDR3 DNA: TGTGCCAGTATGACGACCGAATTGGGCACTGAAGCTTTCTTT
CDR3 protein: CASMTTELGTEAFF

J gene: TRBJ2-1
clone size: .
V gene: TRBV9
D gene: .
CDR3 DNA: TGTGCCAGCGCGGCGCAGTACAATGAGCAGTTCTTC
CDR3 protein: CASAAQYNEQFF

J gene: TRBJ2-2
clone size: once
V gene: TRBV5-1
D gene: TRBD2
CDR3 DNA: TGCGCCAGCAGCCTGGGGGGACTAGCGGGAGATATTGCGAACACCGGGGAGCTGTTTTTT
CDR3 protein: CASSLGGLAGDIANTGELFF

J gene: TRBJ1-1
clone size: few
V gene: TRBV25-1
D gene: TRBD1
CDR3 DNA: TGTGCCAGCAGTATTGGGACAGTGAACACTGAAGCTTTCTTT
CDR3 protein: CASSIGTVNTEAFF

J gene: TRBJ2-7
clone size: few
V gene: TRBV18
D gene: .
CDR3 DNA: TGTGCCAGCTCACCATTCGGAGGCGAGCAGTACTTC
CDR3 protein: CASSPFGGEQYF

J gene: TRBJ1-1
clone size: once
V gene: TRBV27
D gene: .
CDR3 DNA: TGTGCCAGCAGTTTGCAGGGCAGGGCAAGGACTGAAGCTTTCTTT
CDR3 protein: CASSLQGRARTEAFF

J gene: TRBJ2-7
clone size: .
V gene: TRBV19
D gene: .
CDR3 DNA: TGTGCCAGTAGTATCGGGCACGAGCAGTACTTC
CDR3 protein: CASSIGHEQYF

J gene: TRBJ1-1
clone size: .
V gene: TRBV5-4
D gene: .
CDR3 DNA: TGTGCCAGCAGGCGAGGCAGGGACACTGAAGCTTTCTTT
CDR3 protein: CASRRGRDTEAFF

J gene: TRBJ1-2
clone size: .
V gene: TRBV6-6
D gene: TRBD1
CDR3 DNA: TGTGCCAGCATCCGCGACAGGGGGCCCTATGGCTACACCTTC
CDR3 protein: CASIRDRGPYGYTF

J gene: TRBJ1-5
clone size: .
V gene: TRBV2
D gene: TRBD1
CDR3 DNA: TGTGCCAGCAAGACAGGGCGAAATCAGCCCCAGCATTTT
CDR3 protein: CASKTGRNQPQHF

J gene: TRBJ2-3
clone size: .
V gene: TRBV5-1
D gene: .
CDR3 DNA: TGCGCCAGCAGCTTGGGGGGGTCGACTAGCACAGATACGCAGTATTTT
CDR3 protein: CASSLGGSTSTDTQYF

J gene: TRBJ1-1
clone size: .
V gene: TRBV7-9
D gene: TRBD1
CDR3 DNA: TGTGCCAGCAGCCCAGGCCGGGACAGCGCTGAAGCTTTCTTT
CDR3 protein: CASSPGRDSAEAFF

J gene: TRBJ2-1
clone size: once
V gene: TRBV7-2
D gene: TRBD1
CDR3 DNA: TGTGCCAGCAGCTTAGCTGGACAGGGCATGGTCTTTGGGCAGTTCTTC
CDR3 protein: CASSLAGQGMVFGQFF

J gene: TRBJ2-1
clone size: .
V gene: TRBV9
D gene: TRBD2
CDR3 DNA: TGTGCCAGCAGCGCGGGGGGGCTAGCTTTCGACAATGAGCAGTTCTTC
CDR3 protein: CASSAGGLAFDNEQFF

J gene: TRBJ2-2
clone size: .
V gene: TRBV5-6
D gene: .
CDR3 DNA: TGTGCCAGCAGCGGGCGGACAGTGAACACCGGGGAGCTGTTTTTT
CDR3 protein: CASSGRTVNTGELFF

J gene: TRBJ2-7
clone size: .
V gene: TRBV19
D gene: TRBD2
CDR3 DNA: TGTGCCAGTAGTCCCCTCGGCGGGAGTGGATACGAGCAGTACTTC
CDR3 protein: CASSPLGGSGYEQYF

J gene: TRBJ1-1
clone size: .
V gene: TRBV5-1
D gene: TRBD1
CDR3 DNA: TGCGCCAGCAGCTTGGCTATTACCGGGACAGGGAACACTGAAGCTTTCTTT
CDR3 protein: CASSLAITGTGNTEAFF

J gene: TRBJ2-3
clone size: .
V gene: TRBV5-4
D gene: TRBD2
CDR3 DNA: TGTGCCAGCAGGTTAGCGGGGGACACAGATACGCAGTATTTT
CDR3 protein: CASRLAGDTDTQYF

J gene: TRBJ2-5
clone size: .
V gene: TRBV6-6
D gene: .
CDR3 DNA: TGTGCCAGCAGCGTTCAAGAGACCCAGTACTTC
CDR3 protein: CASSVQETQYF

J gene: TRBJ2-6
clone size: .
V gene: TRBV2
D gene: TRBD1
CDR3 DNA: TGTGCCAGCAGGCCGACAGGGTTAGGATCTGGGGCCAACGTCCTGACTTTC
CDR3 protein: CASRPTGLGSGANVLTF

J gene: TRBJ2-1
clone size: .
V gene: TRBV5-1
D gene: .
CDR3 DNA: TGCGCCAGCAGAAACCAATTGGCATTGGATGAGCAGTTCTTC
CDR3 protein: CASRNQLALDEQFF

J gene: TRBJ1-1
clone size: .
V gene: TRBV27
D gene: TRBD1
CDR3 DNA: TGTGCCAGCAGTTTCGGTCGTACAGGGGGCACTGAAGCTTTCTTT
CDR3 protein: CASSFGRTGGTEAFF

J gene: TRBJ1-1
clone size: .
V gene: TRBV6-5
D gene: .
CDR3 DNA: TGTGCCAGCAGAGCCCCAGCCGTCACGAACACTGAAGCTTTCTTT
CDR3 protein: CASRAPAVTNTEAFF

J gene: TRBJ2-1
clone size: .
V gene: TRBV6-5
D gene: .
CDR3 DNA: TGTGCCAGCGTAACCGGGTTTCAGCAGTTCTTC
CDR3 protein: CASVTGFQQFF

J gene: TRBJ1-2
clone size: few
V gene: TRBV6-1
D gene: .
CDR3 DNA: TGTGCCAGCAGGGACGCGCTGGCCGGCTACACCTTC
CDR3 protein: CASRDALAGYTF

J gene: TRBJ1-1
clone size: .
V gene: TRBV27
D gene: .
CDR3 DNA: TGTGCCAGCAGCTGGGGGGGGGAGGAAGCTTTCTTT
CDR3 protein: CASSWGGEEAFF

J gene: TRBJ1-3
clone size: .
V gene: TRBV7-9
D gene: .
CDR3 DNA: TGTGCCAGCAGACTTGGAAACACCATATATTTT
CDR3 protein: CASRLGNTIYF

J gene: TRBJ1-5
clone size: .
V gene: TRBV7-6
D gene: .
CDR3 DNA: TGTGCCAGCAGCTTAGGAAAGGGCCAGCCCCAGCATTTT
CDR3 protein: CASSLGKGQPQHF

J gene: TRBJ1-1
clone size: .
V gene: TRBV6-1
D gene: .
CDR3 DNA: TGTGCCAGCACCTCCCAAGGGGACACTGAAGCTTTCTTT
CDR3 protein: CASTSQGDTEAFF

J gene: TRBJ1-1
clone size: once
V gene: TRBV9
D gene: TRBD1
CDR3 DNA: TGTGCAAGCCGACAGGGGATATCTAGCACTGAAGCTTTCTTT
CDR3 protein: CASRQGISSTEAFF

J gene: TRBJ1-5
clone size: .
V gene: TRBV10-3
D gene: TRBD1
CDR3 DNA: TGTGCCATCAGTGACTACCAGGGGGTATTGCAGCCCCAGCATTTT
CDR3 protein: CAISDYQGVLQPQHF

J gene: TRBJ2-3
clone size: .
V gene: TRBV10-3
D gene: .
CDR3 DNA: TGTGCCATCAGTGGACAGGGCACAGATACGCAGTATTTT
CDR3 protein: CAISGQGTDTQYF

J gene: TRBJ2-2
clone size: .
V gene: TRBV7-3
D gene: .
CDR3 DNA: TGTGCCAGCAGCTTAACTGGGGGCGACACCGGGGAGCTGTTTTTT
CDR3 protein: CASSLTGGDTGELFF

J gene: TRBJ2-2
clone size: .
V gene: TRBV11-2
D gene: TRBD2
CDR3 DNA: TGTGCCAGCAGCCCCCGTGGACTAGCCTCGGGCACCGGGGAGCTGTTTTTT
CDR3 protein: CASSPRGLASGTGELFF

J gene: TRBJ2-3
clone size: .
V gene: TRBV5-1
D gene: TRBD2
CDR3 DNA: TGCGCCAGCAGCGCCCTGGCTAGCGGTAGCACAGATACGCAGTATTTT
CDR3 protein: CASSALASGSTDTQYF

J gene: TRBJ2-7
clone size: .
V gene: TRBV7-6
D gene: .
CDR3 DNA: TGTGCCAGCAGCTTAGACCCAATCTCCTACGAGCAGTACTTC
CDR3 protein: CASSLDPISYEQYF

J gene: TRBJ1-1
clone size: .
V gene: TRBV7-3
D gene: .
CDR3 DNA: TGTGCCAGCAGCCCGAGGGGGGACACTGAAGCTTTCTTT
CDR3 protein: CASSPRGDTEAFF

J gene: TRBJ1-1
clone size: .
V gene: TRBV6-1
D gene: .
CDR3 DNA: TGTGCCAGCAGTGATCTGTTCGTGGCAGAGAAAGCTTTCTTT
CDR3 protein: CASSDLFVAEKAFF

J gene: TRBJ2-3
clone size: .
V gene: TRBV15
D gene: TRBD2
CDR3 DNA: TGTGCCACCAGCAGAGAAACTACTAGCGGCACAGATACGCAGTATTTT
CDR3 protein: CATSRETTSGTDTQYF

J gene: TRBJ2-7
clone size: few
V gene: TRBV23-1
D gene: .
CDR3 DNA: TGCGCCAGCAGTCAAGTTTCCTACGAGCAGTACTTC
CDR3 protein: CASSQVSYEQYF

J gene: TRBJ2-3
clone size: .
V gene: TRBV30
D gene: .
CDR3 DNA: TGTGCCTGGAGCGGTGGGGGGACTAGCACAGATACGCAGTATTTT
CDR3 protein: CAWSGGGTSTDTQYF

J gene: TRBJ1-1
clone size: .
V gene: TRBV27
D gene: TRBD1
CDR3 DNA: TGTGCCAGCACTGCCGGGACAGGAAGAGGGAACACTGAAGCTTTCTTT
CDR3 protein: CASTAGTGRGNTEAFF

J gene: TRBJ2-7
clone size: .
V gene: TRBV7-8
D gene: TRBD2
CDR3 DNA: TGTGCCAGCAGCCCGGGACTAGCGGAAACCTCCTACGAGCAGTACTTC
CDR3 protein: CASSPGLAETSYEQYF